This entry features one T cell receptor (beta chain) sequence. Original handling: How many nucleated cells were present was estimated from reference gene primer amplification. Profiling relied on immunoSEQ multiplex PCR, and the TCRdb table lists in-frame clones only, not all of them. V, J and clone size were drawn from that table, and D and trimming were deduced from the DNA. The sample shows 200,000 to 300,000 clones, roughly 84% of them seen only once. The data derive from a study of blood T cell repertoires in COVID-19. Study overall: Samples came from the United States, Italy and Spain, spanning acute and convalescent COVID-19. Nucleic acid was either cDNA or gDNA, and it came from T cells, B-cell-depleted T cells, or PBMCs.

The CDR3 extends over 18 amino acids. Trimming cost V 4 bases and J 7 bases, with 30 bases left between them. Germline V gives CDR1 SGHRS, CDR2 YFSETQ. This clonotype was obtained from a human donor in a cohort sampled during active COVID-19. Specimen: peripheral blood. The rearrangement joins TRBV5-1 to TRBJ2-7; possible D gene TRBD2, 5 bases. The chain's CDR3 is CASSLTLPGNLPPGEQYF. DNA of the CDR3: TGCGCCAGCAGCCTAACCCTACCGGGAAACCTCCCCCCGGGGGAGCAGTACTTC.